This T cell receptor (beta chain) was retrieved from a study of shared clonotypes between healthy human individuals. Only in-frame clones appear in the TCRdb table, and some are missing; sequencing was by immunoSEQ multiplex PCR. This sample has about 2 million clones; about 95% occur once, and the top ten carry 1% to 1.3%. Naive CD8 cells comprised CD45RO-negative, CCR7-positively selected cells, excluding terminally differentiated effector memory CD45RA+ cells. Sequencing used naive CD8+ T cells sorted from blood. The clonotype comes from a young man in good health.

The DNA of the CDR3 is TGCGCCAGCAGTGACGGCCGGAATTCACCCCTCCACTTT. Translation gives CASSDGRNSPLHF. The genes are TRBV10-1 and TRBJ1-6; D remains ambiguous. Germline CDR1 and CDR2: WNHNN and SYGVQD (reference sequence). The V and J ends lost 3 bases and 7 bases respectively, with 7 bases between them. The CDR3 is made up of 13 amino acids.